This section outlines one T cell receptor beta chain sequence together with its context. Its antigen has not been determined. Base qualities were left out, and no much larger clone turns up one base away. Whole blood was collected in K2EDTA tubes by collaborating institutions according to the institutions' own protocols. For TCRbeta analysis, collaborators shipped samples in one of three forms: frozen whole blood, isolated PBMCs, or DNA extracted from either of those sample types. This sample was taken from a study of blood T cell repertoires in COVID-19 (dated by TCRdb to 2018 to 2021). Regarding the complete study: Collaborator samples came from the United States, Italy and Spain and covered acute and convalescent phases of COVID-19. The material from the prospective study consisted of cDNA or gDNA derived from T cells, B-cell-depleted T cells, or PBMCs. Deeply sampled blood TCRbeta repertoires from subjects exposed to, actively infected with, or recovered from COVID-19 were included in the dataset. The repertoires were released in a freely available public database meant as a resource for research on the immune response to SARS-CoV-2. Samples were obtained from the ongoing ImmuneRACE study (first 160 participants) and from 1,254 subjects provided by 6 global collaborators. The sample metadata nearly always contained a de-identified subject ID, COVID-19 status, age in years and sex. Where available, HLA class I and class II types were taken from metadata supplied by the sample provider and were not determined by assay-based typing. Study-level results and caveats: Clinical and demographic metadata were provided uncurated, with the amount varying by source and participant.

V is reduced by 10 bases and J by 0 bases, leaving a spacing of 9 bases between them. The CDR3 measures 13 amino acids from cysteine to phenylalanine. CDR3 DNA is the only sequence kept; it has 39 bases, read in frame from the first base. CDR1 and CDR2 are drawn from the germline V gene (reference sequence): MNHNY, SVGAGI. The immunoSEQ Assay, a bias-controlled multiplex PCR, was used to amplify TCRbeta CDR3 regions from genomic DNA. Regarding the original processing steps: Nucleated cell counts per sample were estimated from amplification of reference gene primers within the assay. To quantify the absolute abundance of each unique TCRbeta CDR3 rearrangement, sequence reads were collapsed and filtered. Productive Simpson clonality was computed per sample as the square root of Simpson's diversity index over productive rearrangements. In TCRdb, the immuneACCESS table is reduced to in-frame sequences with V and J assigned. These tables do not hold every clone; where another copy was compared, an unresolved V gene accounts for under half, and the others remain unexplained. Clone size and V and J calls were adopted from that table, with D and trimming inferred from the DNA. The sample table holds around 200,000 clones, of which more than 85% were seen once. The biggest ten clones account for 2.7% of the sample.

The clonotype was recovered from a man aged 40-49 years with active or convalescent COVID-19. Recombination connected TRBV6-6 to TRBJ1-4, with a weak D call of TRBD1 (6 bases match). The sample was peripheral blood. The DNA sequence is given as TGTGCCACCCGGACAGCAACTAATGAAAAACTGTTTTTT. It specifies CATRTATNEKLFF.